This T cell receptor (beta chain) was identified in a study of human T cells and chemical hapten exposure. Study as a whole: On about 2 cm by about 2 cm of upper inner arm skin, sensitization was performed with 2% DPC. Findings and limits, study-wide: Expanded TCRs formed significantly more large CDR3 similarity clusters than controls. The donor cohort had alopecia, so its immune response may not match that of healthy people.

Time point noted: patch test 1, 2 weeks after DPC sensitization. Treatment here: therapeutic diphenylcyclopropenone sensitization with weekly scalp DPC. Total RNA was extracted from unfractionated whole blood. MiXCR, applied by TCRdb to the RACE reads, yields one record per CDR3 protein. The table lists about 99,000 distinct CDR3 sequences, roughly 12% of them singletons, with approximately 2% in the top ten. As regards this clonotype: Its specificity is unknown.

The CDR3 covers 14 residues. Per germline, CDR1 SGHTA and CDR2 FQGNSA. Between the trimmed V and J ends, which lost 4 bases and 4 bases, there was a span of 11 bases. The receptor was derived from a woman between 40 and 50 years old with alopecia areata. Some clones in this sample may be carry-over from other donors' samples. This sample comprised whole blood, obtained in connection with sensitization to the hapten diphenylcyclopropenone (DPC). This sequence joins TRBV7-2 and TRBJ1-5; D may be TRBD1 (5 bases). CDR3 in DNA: TGTGCCAGCAGCTCGGGACCGACGAATCAGCCCCAGCATTTT. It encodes CASSSGPTNQPQHF.